This note documents a single TCR beta chain sequence. Assay: immunoSEQ multiplex PCR; the TCRdb copy retains only in-frame clones and omits some. The repertoire has more than 65,000 clones, 90% to 95% of them found once; the top ten carry about 0.36%. These data belong to a study of technical replicates of blood from a handful of donors. The V gene end was trimmed by 5 bases and the J gene end by 7 bases; junction bases not matched to a gene: 7. Germline assignment: CDR1 LNHDA and CDR2 SQIVND (reference sequence). The CDR3 totals 13 residues. The clonotype originates from a human donor in good health. The V and J genes are TRBV19 and TRBJ1-2, with 7 positions matching TRBD1. The specimen sequenced was T cells isolated from PBMCs. CDR3 residues: CASSPRTGSGYTF. Written as DNA, the CDR3 is TGTGCCAGTAGTCCCCGGACAGGATCTGGCTACACCTTC.